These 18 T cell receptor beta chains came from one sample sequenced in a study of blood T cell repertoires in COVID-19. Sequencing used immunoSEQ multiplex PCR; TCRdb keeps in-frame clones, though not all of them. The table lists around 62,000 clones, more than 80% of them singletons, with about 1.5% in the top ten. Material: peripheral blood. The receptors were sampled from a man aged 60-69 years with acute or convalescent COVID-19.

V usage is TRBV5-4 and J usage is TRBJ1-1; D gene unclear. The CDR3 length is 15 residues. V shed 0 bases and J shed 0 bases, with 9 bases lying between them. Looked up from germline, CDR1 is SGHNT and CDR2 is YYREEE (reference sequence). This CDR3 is CASSLVGRMNTEAFF. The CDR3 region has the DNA TGTGCCAGCAGCTTGGTTGGCAGGATGAACACTGAAGCTTTCTTT.

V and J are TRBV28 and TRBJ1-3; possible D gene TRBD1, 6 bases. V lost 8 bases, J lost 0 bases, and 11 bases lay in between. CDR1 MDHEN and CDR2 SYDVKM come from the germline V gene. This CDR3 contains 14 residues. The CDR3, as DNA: TGTGCCAGCTACAGGGCAAACTCTGGAAACACCATATATTTT. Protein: CASYRANSGNTIYF.

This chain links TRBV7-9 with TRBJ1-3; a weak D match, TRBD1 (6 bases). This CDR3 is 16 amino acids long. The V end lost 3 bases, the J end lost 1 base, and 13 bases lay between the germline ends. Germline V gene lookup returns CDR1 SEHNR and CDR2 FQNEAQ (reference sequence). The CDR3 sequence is CASSFITGLSGNTIYF. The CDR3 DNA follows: TGTGCCAGCAGCTTTATAACAGGGCTGTCTGGAAACACCATATATTTT.

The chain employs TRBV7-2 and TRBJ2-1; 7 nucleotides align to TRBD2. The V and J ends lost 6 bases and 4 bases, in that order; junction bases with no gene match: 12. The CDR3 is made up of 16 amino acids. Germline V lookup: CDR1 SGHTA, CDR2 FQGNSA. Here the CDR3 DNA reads TGTGCCAGCAGTCCCCAAGGGGCGGGAGTTTACAATGAGCAGTTCTTC. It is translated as CASSPQGAGVYNEQFF.

The CDR3: CASSLVLGTGNNEQFF. CDR3 in DNA: TGTGCCAGCAGCTTAGTCCTCGGGACAGGGAACAATGAGCAGTTCTTC. The rearrangement links TRBV11-2 to TRBJ2-1; 9 nucleotides align to TRBD1. J lost 5 bases, V lost 1 base, and 6 bases had no gene match. The length of the CDR3 is 16 residues. Germline CDR1 is SGHAT and CDR2 is FQNNGV.

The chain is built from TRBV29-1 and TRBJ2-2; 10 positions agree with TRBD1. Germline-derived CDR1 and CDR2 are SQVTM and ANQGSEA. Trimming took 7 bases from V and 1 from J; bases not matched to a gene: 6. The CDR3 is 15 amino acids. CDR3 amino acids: CSAKRDRGNTGELFF. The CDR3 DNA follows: TGCAGCGCCAAACGGGACAGGGGGAACACCGGGGAGCTGTTTTTT.

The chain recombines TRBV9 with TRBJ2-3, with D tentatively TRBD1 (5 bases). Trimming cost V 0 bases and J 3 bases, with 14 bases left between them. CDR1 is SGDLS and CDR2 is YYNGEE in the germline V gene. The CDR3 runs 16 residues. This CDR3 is CASSVGAGSRTDTQYF. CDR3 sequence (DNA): TGTGCCAGCAGCGTAGGGGCAGGGTCGAGGACAGATACGCAGTATTTT.

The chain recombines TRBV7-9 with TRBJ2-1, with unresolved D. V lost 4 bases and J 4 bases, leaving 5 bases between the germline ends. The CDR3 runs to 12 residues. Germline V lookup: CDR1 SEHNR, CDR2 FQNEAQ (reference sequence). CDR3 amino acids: CASSSNYNEQFF. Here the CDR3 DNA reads TGTGCCAGCAGCTCAAATTACAATGAGCAGTTCTTC.

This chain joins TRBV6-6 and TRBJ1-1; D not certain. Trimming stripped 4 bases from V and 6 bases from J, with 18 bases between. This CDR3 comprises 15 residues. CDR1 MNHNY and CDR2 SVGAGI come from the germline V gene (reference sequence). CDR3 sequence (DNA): TGTGCCAGCAGTTCCCCCGGACGGGGTGGGTCTGAAGCTTTCTTT. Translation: CASSSPGRGGSEAFF.

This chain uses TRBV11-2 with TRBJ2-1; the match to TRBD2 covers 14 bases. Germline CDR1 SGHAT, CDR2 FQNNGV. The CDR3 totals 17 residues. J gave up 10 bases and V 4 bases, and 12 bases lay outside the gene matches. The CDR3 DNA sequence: TGTGCCAGCAGCTCGGCCGGGACTAGCGGGAGCTTAGACGAGCAGTTCTTC. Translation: CASSSAGTSGSLDEQFF.

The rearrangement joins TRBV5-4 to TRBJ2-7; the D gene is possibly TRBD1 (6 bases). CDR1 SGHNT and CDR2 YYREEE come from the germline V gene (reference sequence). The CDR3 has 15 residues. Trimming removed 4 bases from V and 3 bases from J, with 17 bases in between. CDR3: CASSPSRDTSYEQYF. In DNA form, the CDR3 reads TGTGCCAGCAGCCCTTCACGGGACACGAGCTACGAGCAGTACTTC.

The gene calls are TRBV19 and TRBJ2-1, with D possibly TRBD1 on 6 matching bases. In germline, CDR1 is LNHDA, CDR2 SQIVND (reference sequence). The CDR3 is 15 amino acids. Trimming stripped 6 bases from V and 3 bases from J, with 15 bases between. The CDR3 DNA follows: TGTGCCAGTAGCCGGGACAACGCAGACTACAATGAGCAGTTCTTC. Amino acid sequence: CASSRDNADYNEQFF.

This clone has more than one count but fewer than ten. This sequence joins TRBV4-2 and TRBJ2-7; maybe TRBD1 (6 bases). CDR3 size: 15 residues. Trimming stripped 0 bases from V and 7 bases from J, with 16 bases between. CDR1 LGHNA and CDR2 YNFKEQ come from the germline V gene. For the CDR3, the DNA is TGTGCCAGCAGCCAAGACGGCAAGGGGGATGGGGAGCAGTACTTC. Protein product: CASSQDGKGDGEQYF.

The DNA for the CDR3 is TGTGCCAGCAGTGAAGCGCCGGCGGGGGACTTAAGGGGCTACACCTTC. Translating it yields CASSEAPAGDLRGYTF. The rearrangement uses TRBV6-1 and TRBJ1-2; tentatively, D is TRBD1 (5 bases). Germline CDR1 and CDR2: MNHNS and SASEGT. V was cut by 0 bases and J by 8 bases, with 19 bases left in between. This CDR3 has 16 amino acids.

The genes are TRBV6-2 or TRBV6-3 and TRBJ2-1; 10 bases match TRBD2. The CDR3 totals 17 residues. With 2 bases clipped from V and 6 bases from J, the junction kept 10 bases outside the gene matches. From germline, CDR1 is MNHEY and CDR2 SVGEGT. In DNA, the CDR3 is TGTGCCAGCAGTTACGAGTCTAGCGGGAGCGTACTCAATGAGCAGTTCTTC. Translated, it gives CASSYESSGSVLNEQFF.

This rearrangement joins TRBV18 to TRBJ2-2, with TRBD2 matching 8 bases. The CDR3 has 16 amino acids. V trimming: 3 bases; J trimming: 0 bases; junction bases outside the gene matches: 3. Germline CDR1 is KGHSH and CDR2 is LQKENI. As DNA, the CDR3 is TGTGCCAGCTCACCTAGGACTAGCACGAACACCGGGGAGCTGTTTTTT. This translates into CASSPRTSTNTGELFF. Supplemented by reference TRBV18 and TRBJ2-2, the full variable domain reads NAGVMQNPRHLVRRRGQEARLRCSPMKGHSHVYWYRQLPEEGLKFMVYLQKENIIDESGMPKERFSAEFPKEGPSILRIQQVVRGDSAAYFCASSPRTSTNTGELFFGEGSRLTVL.

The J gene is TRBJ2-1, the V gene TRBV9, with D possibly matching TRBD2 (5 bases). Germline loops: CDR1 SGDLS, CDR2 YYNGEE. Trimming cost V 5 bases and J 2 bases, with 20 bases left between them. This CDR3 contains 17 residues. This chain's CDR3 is CASSPVVRGGAYNEQFF. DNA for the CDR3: TGTGCCAGCAGTCCCGTAGTTCGGGGTGGAGCCTACAATGAGCAGTTCTTC. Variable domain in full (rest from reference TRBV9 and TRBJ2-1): DSGVTQTPKHLITATGQRVTLRCSPRSGDLSVYWYQQSLDQGLQFLIQYYNGEERAKGNILERFSAQQFPDLHSELNLSSLELGDSALYFCASSPVVRGGAYNEQFFGPGTRLTVL.

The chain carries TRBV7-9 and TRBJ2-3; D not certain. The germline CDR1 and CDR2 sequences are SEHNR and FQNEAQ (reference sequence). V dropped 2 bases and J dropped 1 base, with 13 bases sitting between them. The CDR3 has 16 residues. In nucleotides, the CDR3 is TGTGCCAGCAGCTTATTAAGCGACCGGGGCACAGATACGCAGTATTTT. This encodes CASSLLSDRGTDTQYF.